This entry concerns a single TCR beta chain. Its cognate antigen is unknown. The primer mix had 60 Vbeta and 13 Jbeta primers. The data were produced by immunoSEQ multiplex PCR, yet TCRdb's version contains in-frame clones alone and is incomplete. The table has about 95,000 clones, about four fifths seen once. Trimming removed 6 bases from V and 1 base from J, with 12 bases in between. The V gene's germline CDR1 is MNHNS and CDR2 SASEGT. The CDR3 runs 14 residues. This sample stems from a study of cytomegalovirus exposure and HLA in healthy donors. Study findings and constraints: In a later analysis, donors in an Asian-associated ancestry cluster reportedly had fewer N-insertions in productive TCRs than the cohort mean. Later examination showed HLA-associated TCR beta chains had greater clonal expansion than equally common others.

Source material: PBMCs. This chain uses TRBV6-1 with TRBJ2-5; D might be TRBD1 (5 bases). This sequence originates from a woman aged 40-49 years in good health and CMV-seropositive. The CDR3 nucleotides read TGTGCCAGCAGCCGAAGGGGCCCCCAAGAGACCCAGTACTTC. As protein: CASSRRGPQETQYF.